These 20 T cell receptor beta chains were sequenced from one sample in a study of T cell changes during pregnancy in multiple sclerosis. Some clones are missing from TCRdb's copy, which holds only in-frame ones; the method was immunoSEQ multiplex PCR. The table records around 16,000 clones, about 80% of them present only once. This specimen consisted of CD8+ T cells from peripheral blood mononuclear cells, obtained after pregnancy. Receptors were obtained from a female donor in good health, enrolled as a control in a pregnancy study.

The chain couples TRBV6-4 to TRBJ2-2; maybe TRBD2 (5 bases). With 3 bases removed from V and 7 bases from J, the gap between germline ends came to 12 bases. The CDR3 consists of 14 residues. The germline V gene has CDR1 MRHNA and CDR2 SNTAGT. For the CDR3, the DNA is TGTGCCAGCAGTGAATTGTCGGCGGGCGGGGAGCTGTTTTTT. Translated, it gives CASSELSAGGELFF.

This chain connects TRBV5-6 to TRBJ2-7; TRBD1 might be the D (5 bases). The CDR3 contains 13 residues. Germline V CDR1 and CDR2: SGHDT, YYEEEE. V shed 5 bases and J shed 5 bases, with 14 bases lying between them. The CDR3 DNA is TGTGCCAGCAGTGACGCCAGGGCCAACGAGCAGTACTTC. It translates to CASSDARANEQYF.

The V gene is TRBV6-5, the J gene TRBJ1-5; 7 bases agree with TRBD1. J lost 4 bases, V lost 5 bases, and 8 bases had no gene match. Germline V gene data show CDR1 as MNHEY and CDR2 as SVGAGI. CDR3 length equals 15 residues. CDR3 region: CASSTFGTDNQPQHF. In nucleotides, the CDR3 is TGTGCCAGCAGTACCTTCGGGACAGATAATCAGCCCCAGCATTTT.

The chain has TRBV12-5 and TRBJ2-2; D is undetermined. V lost 0 bases to trimming and J lost 0 bases, with 14 bases between them. The CDR3 covers 18 residues. From germline, CDR1 is LGHNT and CDR2 FRNRAP. CDR3 sequence reads: CASGLVSVGAANTGELFF. The CDR3 coding sequence is TGTGCTAGTGGTTTGGTTTCAGTGGGCGCCGCGAACACCGGGGAGCTGTTTTTT.

This chain connects TRBV7-6 to TRBJ1-3; D is possibly TRBD1 (5 bases). The CDR3 is 14 amino acids. Germline CDR1 SGHVS, CDR2 FNYEAQ. Trimming stripped 0 bases from V and 2 bases from J, with 5 bases between. CDR3 region: CASSLARAGNTIYF. CDR3 coding DNA: TGTGCCAGCAGCTTAGCCAGGGCTGGAAACACCATATATTTT.

The J gene is TRBJ2-2, the V gene TRBV9; 8 bases line up with TRBD1. J lost 8 bases, V lost 3 bases, and 0 bases had no gene match. Germline V gene data show CDR1 as SGDLS and CDR2 as YYNGEE. The CDR3 loop spans 12 amino acids. The CDR3 DNA is TGTGCCAGCAGCGACAGGGGGGGGGAGCTGTTTTTT. It encodes CASSDRGGELFF.

This clone was found once. The rearrangement uses TRBV10-2 and TRBJ2-3; the D gene is possibly TRBD1 (5 bases). The germline V and J ends were trimmed by 2 bases and 7 bases, with 10 bases remaining between them. The CDR3 is 13 residues long. CDR1 and CDR2 (germline): WSHSY, SAAADI. Here the CDR3 reads CASSEDSPHTQYF. CDR3 sequence (DNA): TGCGCCAGCAGTGAGGACAGCCCTCATACGCAGTATTTT.

This rearrangement joins TRBV4-3 to TRBJ2-1, with 11 bases matching TRBD1. V lost 0 bases, J lost 3 bases, and 1 base stayed unmatched. The CDR3 consists of 16 residues. The germline V gene has CDR1 LGHNA and CDR2 YSLEER. CDR3 in DNA: TGCGCCAGCAGCCAAGAGGGGACAGGGGGCTACAATGAGCAGTTCTTC. Translation: CASSQEGTGGYNEQFF.

The chain uses TRBV11-2 and TRBJ2-7; D unclear. V gave up 5 bases and J gave up 0 bases, with 11 bases separating them. CDR1 is SGHAT and CDR2 is FQNNGV in the germline V gene. The CDR3 contains 14 residues. As DNA, the CDR3 is TGTGCCAGCAGCCAGGTGAGCTCCTCCTACGAGCAGTACTTC. Translating gives CASSQVSSSYEQYF.

This clone appeared once. This rearrangement joins TRBV10-3 to TRBJ1-2; D is uncertain. The CDR3 runs 14 residues. V lost 3 bases, J lost 6 bases, and 14 bases lay in between. Germline V CDR1 and CDR2: ENHRY, SYGVKD. The CDR3 region is CAISDIQQRDGYTF. The CDR3 DNA reads TGTGCCATCAGTGACATCCAACAGAGGGATGGCTACACCTTC.

J is TRBJ2-7 and V is TRBV4-2; 10 bases are a match to TRBD1. Trimming took 1 base from V and 3 from J; bases not matched to a gene: 6. The germline V gene encodes CDR1 LGHNA and CDR2 YNFKEQ. The CDR3 covers 16 residues. For the CDR3, the DNA is TGTGCCAGCAGCCAAGTCCCGACAGGGGGCAACTACGAGCAGTACTTC. Translated, it gives CASSQVPTGGNYEQYF.

The gene calls are TRBV9 and TRBJ2-5; 8 bases line up with TRBD2. CDR1 is SGDLS, CDR2 YYNGEE, per germline. This CDR3 comprises 16 residues. After removal of 0 bases from V and 5 bases from J, the junction contained 9 bases not matched to a gene. CDR3 nucleotides: TGTGCCAGCAGCGTAGACCCGCGGGGGGCGGGTGAGACCCAGTACTTC. Translating gives CASSVDPRGAGETQYF.

DNA of the CDR3: TGTGCCAGCACGGGGGGGGGACTCGGCGGTGAGCAGTTCTTC. Translated: CASTGGGLGGEQFF. V usage is TRBV7-9 and J usage is TRBJ2-1, with TRBD2 matching over 8 bases. The CDR3 consists of 14 residues. Germline CDR1 SEHNR, CDR2 FQNEAQ (reference sequence). Trimming removed 7 bases from V and 9 bases from J; junction bases left unmatched: 11.

A single count supports this clone. The rearrangement uses TRBV18 and TRBJ2-5; D gene uncertain. Germline CDR1 and CDR2: KGHSH and LQKENI. V shed 2 bases and J shed 5 bases, with 12 bases lying between them. The CDR3 loop spans 14 amino acids. Written as DNA, the CDR3 is TGTGCCAGCTCACCAGCGACACCCGAGGAGACCCAGTACTTC. Its translation is CASSPATPEETQYF.

The V call is TRBV6-5, the J call TRBJ2-5, with 9 bases that match TRBD2. The CDR3 has 15 residues. CDR1 is MNHEY and CDR2 is SVGAGI in the germline V gene. V shed 3 bases and J 5 bases; nucleotides not matched to a gene: 7. The CDR3 DNA reads TGTGCCAGCAGTTATGGCGGGGGGGCTTTGGAGACCCAGTACTTC. It specifies CASSYGGGALETQYF.

The genes are TRBV27 and TRBJ1-4; possibly TRBD1 for D (5 bases). Trimming removed 4 bases at V and 8 bases at J, with 11 bases between. This CDR3 has 13 residues. CDR1 and CDR2 from the germline V gene are MNHEY and SMNVEV (reference sequence). The CDR3 spells CASSSQTVEKLFF. CDR3 sequence (DNA): TGTGCCAGCAGTTCCCAGACAGTCGAAAAACTGTTTTTT.

V gene TRBV6-1 combines with J gene TRBJ2-7; 7 bases are shared with TRBD1. Germline V gene data show CDR1 as MNHNS and CDR2 as SASEGT. V shed 4 bases, J shed 3 bases, and the junction held 6 bases outside the gene matches. CDR3 length: 14 amino acids. The CDR3 bases are TGTGCCAGCAGTGCAGGGACAGAGTTCTACGAGCAGTACTTC. This sequence encodes CASSAGTEFYEQYF.

The chain recombines TRBV28 with TRBJ2-7; weak D call: TRBD1 (6 bases). There are 9 residues in the CDR3. In germline, CDR1 is MDHEN, CDR2 SYDVKM. V was pared by 9 bases and J by 7 bases, with 7 bases between. The CDR3 sequence: CASGQEQYF. The CDR3 nucleotides read TGTGCCAGTGGACAGGAGCAGTACTTC.

This chain uses TRBV20-1 with TRBJ2-1; no firm D call. The V and J ends lost 2 bases and 6 bases respectively, with 5 bases between them. The length of the CDR3 is 11 residues. Germline V gene lookup returns CDR1 DFQATT and CDR2 SNEGSKA (reference sequence). CDR3 residues: CSARLVNEQFF. CDR3 coding DNA: TGCAGTGCTAGACTAGTCAATGAGCAGTTCTTC.

The CDR3, as DNA: TGTGCCAGCAGTGAGTTTAGAACTAACTATGGCTACACCTTC. It translates to CASSEFRTNYGYTF. The rearrangement uses TRBV2 and TRBJ1-2; D not certain. The CDR3 is 14 amino acids. Trimming shortened V by 3 bases and J by 0 bases, and 8 bases separated the two germline ends. Germline CDR1 and CDR2: SNHLY and FYNNEI.